This T cell receptor (beta chain) emerged from a study of shared clonotypes between healthy human individuals. Sequencing used immunoSEQ multiplex PCR; TCRdb keeps in-frame clones, though not all of them. The sample holds about 2.2 million clones, around 93% seen once. CDR1 is MNHEY and CDR2 is SMNVEV in the germline V gene (reference sequence). The CDR3 is made up of 15 amino acids. Trimming shortened V by 2 bases and J by 3 bases, and 14 bases separated the two germline ends. CD45RO-negative cells were positively selected for CCR7, leaving out terminally differentiated effector memory CD45RA+ cells.

This chain connects TRBV27 to TRBJ2-7; D might be TRBD1 or TRBD2, each matching 6 bases. The source of this sequence is a man aged 18 to 29 in good health. Some clones in this sample may be carry-over from other donors' samples. Sequencing was done on a sample of naive CD8+ T cells from PBMCs. This CDR3 is CASSLNSGAGYEQYF. CDR3 nucleotide sequence: TGTGCCAGCAGTTTAAATTCGGGGGCGGGCTACGAGCAGTACTTC.